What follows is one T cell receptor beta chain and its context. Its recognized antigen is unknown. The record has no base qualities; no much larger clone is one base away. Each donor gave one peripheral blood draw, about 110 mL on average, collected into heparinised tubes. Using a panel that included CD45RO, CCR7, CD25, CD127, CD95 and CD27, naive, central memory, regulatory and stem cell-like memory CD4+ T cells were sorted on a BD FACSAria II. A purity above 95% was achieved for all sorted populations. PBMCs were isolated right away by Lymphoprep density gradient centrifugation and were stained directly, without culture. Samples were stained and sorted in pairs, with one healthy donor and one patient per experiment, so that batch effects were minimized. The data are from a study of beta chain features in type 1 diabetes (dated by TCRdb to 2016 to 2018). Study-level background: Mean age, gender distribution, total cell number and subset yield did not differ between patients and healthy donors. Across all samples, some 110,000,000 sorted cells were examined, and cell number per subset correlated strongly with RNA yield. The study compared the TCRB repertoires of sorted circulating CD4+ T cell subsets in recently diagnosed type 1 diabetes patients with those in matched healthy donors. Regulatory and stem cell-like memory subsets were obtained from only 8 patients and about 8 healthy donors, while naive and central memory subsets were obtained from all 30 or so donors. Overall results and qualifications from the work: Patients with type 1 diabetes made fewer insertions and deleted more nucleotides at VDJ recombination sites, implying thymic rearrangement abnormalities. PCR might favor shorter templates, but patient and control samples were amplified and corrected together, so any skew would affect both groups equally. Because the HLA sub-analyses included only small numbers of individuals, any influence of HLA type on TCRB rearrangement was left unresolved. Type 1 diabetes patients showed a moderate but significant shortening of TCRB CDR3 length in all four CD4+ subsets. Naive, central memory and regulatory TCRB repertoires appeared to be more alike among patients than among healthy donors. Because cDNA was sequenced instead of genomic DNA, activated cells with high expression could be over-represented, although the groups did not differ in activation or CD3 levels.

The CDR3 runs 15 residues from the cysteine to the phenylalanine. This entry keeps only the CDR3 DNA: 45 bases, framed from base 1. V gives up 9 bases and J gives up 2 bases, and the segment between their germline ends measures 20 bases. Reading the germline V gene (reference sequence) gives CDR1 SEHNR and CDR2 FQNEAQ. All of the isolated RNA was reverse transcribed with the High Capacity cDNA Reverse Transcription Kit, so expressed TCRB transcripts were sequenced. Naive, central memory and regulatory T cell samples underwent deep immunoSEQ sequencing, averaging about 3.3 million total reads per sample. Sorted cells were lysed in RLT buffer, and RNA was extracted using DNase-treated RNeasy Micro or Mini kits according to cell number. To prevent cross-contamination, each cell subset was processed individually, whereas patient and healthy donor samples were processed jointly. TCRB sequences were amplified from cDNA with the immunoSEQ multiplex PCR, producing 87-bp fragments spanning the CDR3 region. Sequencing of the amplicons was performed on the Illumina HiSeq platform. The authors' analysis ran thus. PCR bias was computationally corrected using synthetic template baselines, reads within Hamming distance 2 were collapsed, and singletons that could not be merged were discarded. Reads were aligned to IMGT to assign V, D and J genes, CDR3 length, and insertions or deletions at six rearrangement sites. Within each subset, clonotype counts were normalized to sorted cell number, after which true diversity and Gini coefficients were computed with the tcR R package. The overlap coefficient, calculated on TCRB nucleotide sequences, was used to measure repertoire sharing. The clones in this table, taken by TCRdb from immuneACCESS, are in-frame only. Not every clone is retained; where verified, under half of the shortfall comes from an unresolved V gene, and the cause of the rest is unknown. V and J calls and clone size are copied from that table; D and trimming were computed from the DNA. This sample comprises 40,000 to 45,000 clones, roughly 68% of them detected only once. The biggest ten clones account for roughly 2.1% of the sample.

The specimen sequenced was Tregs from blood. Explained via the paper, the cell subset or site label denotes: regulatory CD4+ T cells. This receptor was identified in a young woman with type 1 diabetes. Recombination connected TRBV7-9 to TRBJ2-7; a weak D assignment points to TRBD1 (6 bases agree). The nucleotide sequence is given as TGTGCCAGTTCCGTCATGGCACAGGGACCCTACGAGCAGTACTTC. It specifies CASSVMAQGPYEQYF. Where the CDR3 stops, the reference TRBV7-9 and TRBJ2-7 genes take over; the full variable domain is DTGVSQNPRHKITKRGQNVTFRCDPISEHNRLYWYRQTLGQGPEFLTYFQNEAQLEKSRLLSDRFSAERPKGSFSTLEIQRTEQGDSAMYLCASSVMAQGPYEQYFGPGTRLTVT.